This T cell receptor beta chain was captured in a study of T cells in Graves' hyperthyroidism and ophthalmopathy. General study results and limits: Patients with ophthalmopathy were separated from those with stable hyperthyroidism by a 13 V-J model.

Exclusion of a patient resulted from uncontrolled infection, other autoimmune disease, pregnancy or lactation. Together with thyroid ultrasound, orbital computed tomography, serum thyroxine and TRAb, clinical symptoms were used for diagnoses. CDR3 length: 14 amino acids. With 7 bases clipped from V and 6 bases from J, the junction kept 7 bases outside the gene matches. Germline loops: CDR1 WNHNN, CDR2 SYGVQD (reference sequence). This clonotype appeared many times. Its antigen is undetermined. Amplified TCR beta CDR3 regions came from RNA transcripts. Initially, a first-round RT-PCR of the TCR CDR3 employed the HTBI primer set. One entry per CDR3 protein results from TCRdb running MiXCR on the multiplex PCR reads. This sample has about 510,000 distinct CDR3 sequences, with over 45% found just once.

Specimen: peripheral blood or thyroid tissue (not recorded which). This TCR was sampled from an adult woman with Graves' disease, either hyperthyroidism or ophthalmopathy (not recorded which). This chain joins TRBV10-1 and TRBJ2-7; 12 nucleotides agree with TRBD1. The CDR3 reads CASKPGQGAGEQYF. The CDR3 DNA follows: TGCGCCAGCAAGCCGGGACAGGGGGCTGGCGAGCAGTACTTC.